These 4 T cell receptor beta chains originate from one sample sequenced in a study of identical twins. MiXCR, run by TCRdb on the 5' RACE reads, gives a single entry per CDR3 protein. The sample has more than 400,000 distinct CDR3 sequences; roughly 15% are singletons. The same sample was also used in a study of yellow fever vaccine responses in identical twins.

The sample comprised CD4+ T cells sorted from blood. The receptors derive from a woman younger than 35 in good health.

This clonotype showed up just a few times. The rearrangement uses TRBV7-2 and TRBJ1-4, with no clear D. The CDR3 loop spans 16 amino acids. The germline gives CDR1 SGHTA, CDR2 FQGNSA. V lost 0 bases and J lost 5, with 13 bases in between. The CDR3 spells CASSLAAGVGNEKLFF. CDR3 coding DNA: TGTGCCAGCAGCTTAGCGGCGGGTGTTGGGAATGAAAAACTGTTTTTT.

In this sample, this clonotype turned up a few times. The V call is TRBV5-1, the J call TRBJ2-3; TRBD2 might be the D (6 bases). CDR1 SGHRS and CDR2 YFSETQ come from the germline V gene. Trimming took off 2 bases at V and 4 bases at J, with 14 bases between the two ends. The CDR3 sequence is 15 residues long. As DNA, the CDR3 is TGCGCCAGCAGCTTACTAGCAATTGCTTCAGATACGCAGTATTTT. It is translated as CASSLLAIASDTQYF.

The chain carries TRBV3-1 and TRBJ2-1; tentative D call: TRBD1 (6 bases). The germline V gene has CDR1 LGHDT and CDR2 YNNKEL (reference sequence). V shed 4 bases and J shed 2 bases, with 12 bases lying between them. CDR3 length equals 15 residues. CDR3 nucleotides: TGTGCCAGCAGCCCTACAGGGATCACCTACAATGAGCAGTTCTTC. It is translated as CASSPTGITYNEQFF.

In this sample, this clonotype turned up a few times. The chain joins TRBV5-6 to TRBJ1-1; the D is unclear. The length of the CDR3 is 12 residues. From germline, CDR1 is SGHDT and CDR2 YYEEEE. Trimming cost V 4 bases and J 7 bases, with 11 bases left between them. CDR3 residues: CASSPRRGEAFF. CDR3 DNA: TGTGCCAGCAGCCCCCGCCGAGGTGAAGCTTTCTTT.